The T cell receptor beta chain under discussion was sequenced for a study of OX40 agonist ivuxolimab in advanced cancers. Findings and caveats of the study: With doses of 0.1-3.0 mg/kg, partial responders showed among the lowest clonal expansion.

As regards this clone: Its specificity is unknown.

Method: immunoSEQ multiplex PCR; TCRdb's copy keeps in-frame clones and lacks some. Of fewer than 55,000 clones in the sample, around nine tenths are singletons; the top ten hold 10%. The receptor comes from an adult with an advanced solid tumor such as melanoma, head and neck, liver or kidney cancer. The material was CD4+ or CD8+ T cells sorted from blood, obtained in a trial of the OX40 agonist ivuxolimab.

The CDR3 nucleotides read TGTGCCAGCAGTTACTGGATACCTGAAGCTTTCTTT. It encodes CASSYWIPEAFF. The chain is built from TRBV6-6 and TRBJ1-1; D unresolved. CDR3 size: 12 residues. CDR1 and CDR2 (germline): MNHNY, SVGAGI (reference sequence). V was shortened by 1 base and J by 6 bases, with 6 bases between the two germline ends.